This T cell receptor beta chain originates from a study of shared clonotypes between healthy human individuals. Division of CD4+ cells produced a CD45RA+ naive subset and a CD45RA-negative memory subset. The CDR3 has 15 residues. Deletions cut 3 bases from V and 2 bases from J, with 8 bases between. Per germline, CDR1 SEHNR and CDR2 FQNEAQ (reference sequence). A single count supports this clone. Generated by immunoSEQ multiplex PCR, the TCRdb table keeps only in-frame clones and is missing some. There are more than 900,000 clones in the sample; around 82% occur only once, and roughly 0.55% lies in the top ten.

This sequence was found in a man aged 18 to 35 in good health. Some clones in this sample may be carry-over from other donors' samples. Source material: memory CD4+ T cells from PBMCs. Subset here: CD45RA-negative fraction. The genes are TRBV7-9 and TRBJ2-6, with D unresolved. The CDR3 DNA sequence: TGTGCCAGCAGCTTCAGTGAGGCTGGGGCCAACGTCCTGACTTTC. It specifies CASSFSEAGANVLTF.